The clone carrying this T cell receptor beta chain was found a few times. Construction of the TCRbeta library involved unique molecular identifiers. One entry per CDR3 protein, called by TCRdb with MiXCR from the PCR reads. The repertoire consists of some 520,000 distinct CDR3 sequences, with around a third occurring once and the leading ten covering 2.4%. These data come from a study of T-cell reconstitution after alpha-beta-depleted transplantation in children. The CDR3 is 12 residues long. Germline CDR1 is SGHDT and CDR2 is YYEEEE. V lost 1 base and J 5 bases, leaving 4 bases between the germline ends.

This chain joins TRBV5-6 and TRBJ2-1; D uncertain. The starting material was PBMCs from the stem cell graft donor, obtained from the stem cell graft. This clonotype originated in a human donor who donated a stem cell graft to a child with aplastic anemia. As DNA, the CDR3 is TGTGCCAGCAGCTTGTGGCACAATGAGCAGTTCTTC. Translated, it gives CASSLWHNEQFF.